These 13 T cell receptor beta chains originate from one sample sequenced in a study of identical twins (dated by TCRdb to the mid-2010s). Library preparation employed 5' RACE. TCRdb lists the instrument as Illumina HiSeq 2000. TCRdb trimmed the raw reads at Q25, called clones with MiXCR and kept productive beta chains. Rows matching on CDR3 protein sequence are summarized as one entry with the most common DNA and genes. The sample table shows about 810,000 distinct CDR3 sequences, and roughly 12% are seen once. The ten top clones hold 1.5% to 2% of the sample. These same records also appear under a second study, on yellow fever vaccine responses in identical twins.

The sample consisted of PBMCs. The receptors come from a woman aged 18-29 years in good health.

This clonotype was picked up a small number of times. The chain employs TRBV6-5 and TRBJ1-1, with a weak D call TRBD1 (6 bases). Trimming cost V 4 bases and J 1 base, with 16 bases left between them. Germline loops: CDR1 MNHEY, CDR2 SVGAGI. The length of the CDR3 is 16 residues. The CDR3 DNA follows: TGTGCCAGCAGTTTTCAGGGGCCTAGGGGGAACACTGAAGCTTTCTTT. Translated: CASSFQGPRGNTEAFF.

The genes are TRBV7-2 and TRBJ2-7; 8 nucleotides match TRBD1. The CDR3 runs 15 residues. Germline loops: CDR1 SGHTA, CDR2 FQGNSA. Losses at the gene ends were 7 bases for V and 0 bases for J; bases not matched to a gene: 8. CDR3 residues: CASTKQGVASYEQYF. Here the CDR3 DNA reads TGTGCCAGCACCAAACAGGGGGTGGCCTCCTACGAGCAGTACTTC. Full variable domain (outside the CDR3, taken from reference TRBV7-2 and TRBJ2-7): GAGVSQSPSNKVTEKGKDVELRCDPISGHTALYWYRQSLGQGLEFLIYFQGNSAPDKSGLPSDRFSAERTGGSVSTLTIQRTQQEDSAVYLCASTKQGVASYEQYFGPGTRLTVT.

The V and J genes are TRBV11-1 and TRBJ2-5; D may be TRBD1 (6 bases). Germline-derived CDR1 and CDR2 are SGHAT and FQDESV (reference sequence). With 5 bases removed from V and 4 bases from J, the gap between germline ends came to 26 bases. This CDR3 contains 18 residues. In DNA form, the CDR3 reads TGTGCCAGCAGCCTTAACAGGGTCCAGCGCCTCCGGGGAGAGACCCAGTACTTC. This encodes CASSLNRVQRLRGETQYF.

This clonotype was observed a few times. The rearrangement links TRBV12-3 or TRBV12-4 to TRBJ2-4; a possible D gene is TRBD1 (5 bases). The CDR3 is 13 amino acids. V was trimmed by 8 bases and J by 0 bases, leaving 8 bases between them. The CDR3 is CASSTVAKNIQYF. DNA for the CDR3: TGTGCCAGCTCGACAGTAGCCAAAAACATTCAGTACTTC.

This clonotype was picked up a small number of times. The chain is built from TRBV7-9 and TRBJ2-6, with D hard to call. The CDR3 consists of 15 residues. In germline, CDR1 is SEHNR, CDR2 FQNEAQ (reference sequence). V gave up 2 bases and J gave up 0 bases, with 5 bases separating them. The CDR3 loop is CASSLLLSGANVLTF. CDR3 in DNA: TGTGCCAGCAGCTTACTTCTCTCTGGGGCCAACGTCCTGACTTTC.

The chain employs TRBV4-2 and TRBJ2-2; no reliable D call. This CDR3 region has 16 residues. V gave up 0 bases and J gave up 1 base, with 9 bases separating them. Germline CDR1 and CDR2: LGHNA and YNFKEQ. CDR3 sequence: CASSQDRVGNTGELFF. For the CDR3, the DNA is TGTGCCAGCAGCCAAGATAGGGTGGGGAACACCGGGGAGCTGTTTTTT.

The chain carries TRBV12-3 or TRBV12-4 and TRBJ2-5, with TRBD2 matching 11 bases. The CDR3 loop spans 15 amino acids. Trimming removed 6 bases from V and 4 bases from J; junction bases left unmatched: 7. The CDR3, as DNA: TGTGCCAGCAGCCGAACTAGCGGGGGAGGAGAGACCCAGTACTTC. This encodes CASSRTSGGGETQYF.

In nucleotides, the CDR3 is TGCGCCAGCAGCTCAAGCCAGCGGGAATACACAGATACGCAGTATTTT. This sequence encodes CASSSSQREYTDTQYF. This chain joins TRBV5-1 and TRBJ2-3; 7 bases map to TRBD2. V was clipped by 3 bases and J by 2 bases; unmatched bases: 9. The CDR3 consists of 16 residues. CDR1 and CDR2 from the germline V gene are SGHRS and YFSETQ.

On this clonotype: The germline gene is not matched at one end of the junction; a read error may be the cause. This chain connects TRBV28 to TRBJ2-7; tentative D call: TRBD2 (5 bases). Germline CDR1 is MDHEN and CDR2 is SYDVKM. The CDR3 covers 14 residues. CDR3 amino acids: CASNPGSDTYAQYF. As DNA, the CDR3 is TGTGCCAGCAATCCCGGTAGCGATACGTACGCGCAGTACTTC.

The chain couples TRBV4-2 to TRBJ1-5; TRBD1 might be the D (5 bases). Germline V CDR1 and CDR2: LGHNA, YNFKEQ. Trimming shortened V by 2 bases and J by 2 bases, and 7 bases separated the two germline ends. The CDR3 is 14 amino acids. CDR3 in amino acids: CASSQIGGNQPQHF. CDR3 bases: TGTGCCAGCAGCCAAATAGGGGGCAATCAGCCCCAGCATTTT.

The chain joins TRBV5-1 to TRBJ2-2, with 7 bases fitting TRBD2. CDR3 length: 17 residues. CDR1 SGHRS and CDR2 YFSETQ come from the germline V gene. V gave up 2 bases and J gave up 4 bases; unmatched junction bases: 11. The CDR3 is CASSLIVVTSPTGELFF. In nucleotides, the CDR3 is TGCGCCAGCAGCTTAATCGTCGTGACTAGCCCCACCGGGGAGCTGTTTTTT.

CDR3 region: CASSLALGRGHTEAFF. DNA for the CDR3: TGTGCCAGCAGCCTGGCCCTAGGCAGGGGGCATACTGAAGCTTTCTTT. The chain combines TRBV28 with TRBJ1-1, with 8 bases aligning to TRBD1. This CDR3 contains 16 residues. Per the germline V gene, CDR1 is MDHEN and CDR2 is SYDVKM. V trimming: 6 bases; J trimming: 5 bases; junction bases outside the gene matches: 14.

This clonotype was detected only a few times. CDR3 sequence: CASSFLGGQPGANVLTF. The CDR3 nucleotides read TGTGCCAGCAGTTTCCTAGGAGGACAGCCCGGGGCCAACGTCCTGACTTTC. V and J are TRBV27 and TRBJ2-6; the D gene is possibly TRBD1 (6 bases). The V end lost 3 bases, the J end lost 4 bases, and 16 bases lay between the germline ends. CDR1 is MNHEY and CDR2 is SMNVEV in the germline V gene (reference sequence). This CDR3 comprises 17 residues. Drawing the rest from reference TRBV27 and TRBJ2-6, the complete variable domain is EAQVTQNPRYLITVTGKKLTVTCSQNMNHEYMSWYRQDPGLGLRQIYYSMNVEVTDKGDVPEGYKVSRKEKRNFPLILESPSPNQTSLYFCASSFLGGQPGANVLTFGAGSRLTVL.